The next 32 T cell receptor beta chains were all read from a single sample in a study of neoadjuvant anti-PD-1 for oral cavity cancer. The assay was immunoSEQ multiplex PCR, and TCRdb's table has in-frame clones only and misses some. Of over 9,500 clones in the sample, roughly 66% were seen once. Specified time point: after neoadjuvant nivolumab, at surgical resection. Sequencing used PBMCs, obtained after nivolumab (anti-PD-1) treatment. The source is a person between 40 and 80 years old with oral cavity squamous cell carcinoma.

Concerning this clone itself: The sample contains more than one DNA sequence encoding this CDR3. This chain links TRBV27 with TRBJ2-7; 10 nucleotides match TRBD2. CDR1 and CDR2 from the germline V gene are MNHEY and SMNVEV (reference sequence). The CDR3 runs 14 residues. V was pared by 6 bases and J by 4 bases, with 6 bases of the junction left unmatched. The CDR3 is CASSLAGVDYEQYF. The CDR3 region has the DNA TGTGCCAGCAGCCTAGCGGGAGTGGATTACGAGCAGTACTTC.

The V call is TRBV6-1, the J call TRBJ2-1; D is uncertain. The V gene lost 0 bases and the J gene lost 0 bases, with 9 bases spanning the gap. The CDR3 length is 16 residues. The germline gives CDR1 MNHNS, CDR2 SASEGT. The CDR3 bases are TGTGCCAGCAGTGAAGCTGGCAGCCGCTCCTACAATGAGCAGTTCTTC. As protein: CASSEAGSRSYNEQFF.

In its sample, this clone was seen a few times. This chain connects TRBV7-6 to TRBJ2-2, with D perhaps assigned TRBD1 or TRBD2 (7 bases each). Trimming pared 5 bases from V and 4 bases from J, leaving 14 bases between. Germline V gene sequence: CDR1 SGHVS, CDR2 FNYEAQ. The CDR3 covers 15 residues. The CDR3 nucleotides read TGTGCCAGCAGCCTAGGGGGCGGGGGCACCGGGGAGCTGTTTTTT. Its protein is CASSLGGGGTGELFF.

This chain connects TRBV5-6 to TRBJ1-5; 9 bases match TRBD1. V lost 4 bases, J lost 3 bases, and 5 bases stayed unmatched. This CDR3 comprises 15 residues. Germline V gives CDR1 SGHDT, CDR2 YYEEEE. CDR3 sequence reads: CASSTGQGNNQPQHF. CDR3 bases: TGTGCCAGCAGCACGGGACAGGGAAACAATCAGCCCCAGCATTTT.

The chain joins TRBV7-9 to TRBJ1-1; D is perhaps TRBD1 (5 bases). Trimming pared 6 bases from V and 11 bases from J, leaving 22 bases between. The CDR3 has 14 amino acids. Germline V gene data show CDR1 as SEHNR and CDR2 as FQNEAQ (reference sequence). The CDR3 region has the DNA TGTGCCAGCAGTAAAATGGGGCAGTACGGGGTGGCTTTCTTT. Protein: CASSKMGQYGVAFF.

This chain connects TRBV9 to TRBJ2-1; D unclear. The germline CDR1 and CDR2 sequences are SGDLS and YYNGEE. The V gene lost 0 bases and the J gene lost 9 bases, with 19 bases spanning the gap. The CDR3 is 16 amino acids. The CDR3 bases are TGTGCCAGCAGCGTAGCTTCCAGGCTCTCCCAGAGTGAGCAGTTCTTC. Amino acid sequence: CASSVASRLSQSEQFF.

The V and J genes are TRBV7-3 and TRBJ2-1, with 7 positions matching TRBD2. Germline V gives CDR1 SGHTA, CDR2 FQGTGA. This CDR3 is 16 amino acids long. V was clipped by 1 base and J by 7 bases; unmatched bases: 10. CDR3 protein: CASSLRASGVENEQFF. CDR3 nucleotide sequence: TGTGCCAGCAGCTTAAGGGCTAGCGGAGTTGAGAATGAGCAGTTCTTC. The variable domain in full, with the rest retrieved from reference TRBV7-3 and TRBJ2-1, is GAGVSQTPSNKVTEKGKYVELRCDPISGHTALYWYRQSLGQGPEFLIYFQGTGAADDSGLPNDRFFAVRPEGSVSTLKIQRTERGDSAVYLCASSLRASGVENEQFFGPGTRLTVL.

The rearrangement links TRBV19 to TRBJ1-2, with TRBD1 as a possible D gene (6 bases). This CDR3 is built from 15 residues. Germline V gene sequence: CDR1 LNHDA, CDR2 SQIVND (reference sequence). Trimming removed 3 bases at V and 4 bases at J, with 15 bases between. The CDR3 spells CASSISSGASYGYTF. The CDR3 DNA reads TGTGCCAGTAGTATTTCATCAGGGGCCAGCTATGGCTACACCTTC.

This clone showed up just a few times. This chain connects TRBV18 to TRBJ1-1; D perhaps matches TRBD1 (5 bases). Germline CDR1 reads KGHSH; CDR2 reads LQKENI. The CDR3 has 15 residues. V was cut by 3 bases and J by 1 base, with 12 bases left in between. The CDR3 nucleotides read TGTGCCAGCTCACCCCCCGGGACGGGGAACACTGAAGCTTTCTTT. Translation gives CASSPPGTGNTEAFF. The variable domain in full, with the rest retrieved from reference TRBV18 and TRBJ1-1, is NAGVMQNPRHLVRRRGQEARLRCSPMKGHSHVYWYRQLPEEGLKFMVYLQKENIIDESGMPKERFSAEFPKEGPSILRIQQVVRGDSAAYFCASSPPGTGNTEAFFGQGTRLTVV.

This sequence joins TRBV7-3 and TRBJ2-1, with D hard to call. The CDR3 extends over 14 amino acids. V was clipped by 2 bases and J by 0 bases, with 5 bases between them. The germline gives CDR1 SGHTA, CDR2 FQGTGA. DNA for the CDR3: TGTGCCAGCAGCTTACTAGGCTCCTACAATGAGCAGTTCTTC. Translated, it gives CASSLLGSYNEQFF.

This clone is classed as large. The V gene is TRBV5-1, the J gene TRBJ2-1, with 11 bases aligning to TRBD2. The V segment lost 3 bases and the J segment 3 bases; nucleotides outside the gene matches: 8. This CDR3 has 17 residues. The germline CDR1 and CDR2 sequences are SGHRS and YFSETQ. The CDR3 nucleotides are TGCGCCAGCAGCTCACGCCCGGGACTAGCGGACTACAATGAGCAGTTCTTC. This codes for CASSSRPGLADYNEQFF.

This chain connects TRBV7-6 to TRBJ2-5, with 10 nucleotides matching TRBD1. With 5 bases clipped from V and 5 bases from J, the junction kept 5 bases outside the gene matches. Germline CDR1 SGHVS, CDR2 FNYEAQ. This CDR3 contains 14 residues. For the CDR3, the DNA is TGTGCCAGCAGCCCGTGGGACAGGGGCGAGACCCAGTACTTC. It specifies CASSPWDRGETQYF.

The genes are TRBV7-9 and TRBJ1-3; the D gene is possibly TRBD1 (5 bases). The CDR3 runs 14 residues. With 5 bases removed from V and 0 bases from J, the gap between germline ends came to 8 bases. Germline values: CDR1 SEHNR, CDR2 FQNEAQ (reference sequence). The CDR3 DNA reads as TGTGCCAGCAGCCTCGGACACTCTGGAAACACCATATATTTT. Its protein is CASSLGHSGNTIYF.

The gene calls are TRBV7-6 and TRBJ1-2; D possibly corresponds to TRBD1 (6 bases). The germline V and J ends were trimmed by 5 bases and 4 bases, with 20 bases remaining between them. Germline CDR1 and CDR2: SGHVS and FNYEAQ. This CDR3 is built from 16 residues. CDR3 DNA: TGTGCCAGCAGCCCCCGACGGGGGGGGCGCGTCTATGGCTACACCTTC. This translates into CASSPRRGGRVYGYTF.

This chain joins TRBV29-1 and TRBJ2-1; D is possibly TRBD2 (7 bases). The germline V gene has CDR1 SQVTM and CDR2 ANQGSEA. CDR3 length equals 15 residues. The V and J ends lost 0 bases and 7 bases respectively, with 16 bases between them. In DNA form, the CDR3 reads TGCAGCGTTGAAGAGGGGAGGGGGGGACCGAATGAGCAGTTCTTC. It yields the protein CSVEEGRGGPNEQFF.

The sample holds a few counts of this clone. This chain connects TRBV5-1 to TRBJ2-7; no reliable D call. Germline CDR1 is SGHRS and CDR2 is YFSETQ. This CDR3 spans 14 amino acids. The V end lost 4 bases, the J end lost 1 base, and 12 bases lay between the germline ends. The CDR3 sequence: CASSADTVSYEQYF. For the CDR3, the DNA is TGCGCCAGCAGCGCAGACACAGTTTCCTACGAGCAGTACTTC.

This chain uses TRBV6-5 with TRBJ2-3, with a possible D match to TRBD2 (6 bases). The CDR3 extends over 14 amino acids. In germline, CDR1 is MNHEY, CDR2 SVGAGI. Between the trimmed V and J ends, which lost 0 bases and 6 bases, there was a span of 10 bases. The CDR3 is CASSYSRGGDTQYF. The CDR3 DNA follows: TGTGCCAGCAGTTACTCGAGGGGAGGCGATACGCAGTATTTT.

In its sample, this clone was seen a few times. In nucleotides, the CDR3 is TGTGCCAGCAGTTTCTACGGGACAGGGCGGCAGCCCCAGCATTTT. Its protein is CASSFYGTGRQPQHF. The genes are TRBV28 and TRBJ1-5, with 9 positions matching TRBD1. CDR3 length: 15 amino acids. J was trimmed by 7 bases and V by 3 bases; bases with no gene match: 7. Germline V gene lookup returns CDR1 MDHEN and CDR2 SYDVKM.

The chain has TRBV11-3 and TRBJ2-6; TRBD1 or TRBD2 may be the D gene (5 bases each). Trimming removed 0 bases at V and 1 base at J, with 10 bases between. CDR1 is SGHNT, CDR2 YENEEA, per germline. The CDR3 is 17 residues long. The chain's CDR3 is CASSLDRGDSGANVLTF. The CDR3 coding sequence is TGTGCCAGCAGCTTAGATCGAGGGGATTCTGGGGCCAACGTCCTGACTTTC.

This clone was seen only a few times. The genes are TRBV25-1 and TRBJ1-2; no clear D gene. Trimming stripped 0 bases from V and 8 bases from J, with 7 bases between. The CDR3 has 12 amino acids. CDR1 MGHDK and CDR2 SYGVNS come from the germline V gene. The CDR3 here is CASSEYRVGYTF. For the CDR3, the DNA is TGTGCCAGCAGTGAATATAGGGTAGGCTACACCTTC.

The chain links TRBV4-1 to TRBJ1-2; TRBD1 aligns across 7 bases. The V and J ends lost 1 base and 1 base, in that order; junction bases with no gene match: 9. The CDR3 totals 17 residues. CDR1 is MGHRA, CDR2 YSYEKL, per germline. Here the CDR3 DNA reads TGCGCCAGCAGCCAAGCCCAGGCGGCAGGGGGTAACTATGGCTACACCTTC. Translation gives CASSQAQAAGGNYGYTF.

The V call is TRBV11-2, the J call TRBJ1-1, with 7 nucleotides matching TRBD1. The CDR3 runs 14 residues. Losses at the gene ends were 5 bases for V and 5 bases for J; bases not matched to a gene: 8. Germline V gene lookup returns CDR1 SGHAT and CDR2 FQNNGV. CDR3 sequence reads: CASSVDRVGTEAFF. CDR3 nucleotide sequence: TGTGCCAGCAGCGTCGACAGGGTCGGGACTGAAGCTTTCTTT.

The chain joins TRBV5-5 to TRBJ1-2; weak D call: TRBD1 (5 bases). Germline V gene data show CDR1 as SGHKS and CDR2 as YYEKEE (reference sequence). The V end was cut by 1 base, the J end by 4 bases, with 20 bases between. The CDR3 has 17 amino acids. The CDR3 DNA follows: TGTGCCAGCAGCTTGAAAAAAAGTTATCCAGGGACCTATGGCTACACCTTC. Encoded protein: CASSLKKSYPGTYGYTF.

This clone was seen more than once but under ten times. The rearrangement uses TRBV28 and TRBJ1-1; the D gene is possibly TRBD1 (5 bases). Trimming stripped 3 bases from V and 0 bases from J, with 14 bases between. Germline V gene sequence: CDR1 MDHEN, CDR2 SYDVKM. The CDR3 covers 16 residues. CDR3 nucleotides: TGTGCCAGCAGTTTGAGGGAGGGGTGGGTGAACACTGAAGCTTTCTTT. Translating gives CASSLREGWVNTEAFF.

The count of this clone is one. This chain uses TRBV18 with TRBJ1-1; D gene ambiguous. Germline CDR1 is KGHSH and CDR2 is LQKENI. V lost 1 base and J lost 5, with 14 bases in between. This CDR3 has 15 amino acids. In DNA, the CDR3 is TGTGCCAGCTCACCACGGGCCGAGATGAGAACTGAAGCTTTCTTT. Its protein product is CASSPRAEMRTEAFF. Full variable domain (missing parts from reference TRBV18 and TRBJ1-1): NAGVMQNPRHLVRRRGQEARLRCSPMKGHSHVYWYRQLPEEGLKFMVYLQKENIIDESGMPKERFSAEFPKEGPSILRIQQVVRGDSAAYFCASSPRAEMRTEAFFGQGTRLTVV.

The rearrangement uses TRBV10-3 and TRBJ2-7, with D perhaps matching TRBD1 or TRBD2 (5 bases each). Trimming shortened V by 6 bases and J by 2 bases, and 11 bases separated the two germline ends. Germline loops: CDR1 ENHRY, CDR2 SYGVKD. The CDR3 has 13 amino acids. The CDR3 is CAISRDVAYEQYF. CDR3 DNA sequence: TGTGCCATCAGCCGGGACGTAGCCTACGAGCAGTACTTC.

The CDR3 DNA reads as TGTGCCAGCAGTCCCCGGACTAGCGGGAGAACCGGGGAGCTGTTTTTT. Protein sequence: CASSPRTSGRTGELFF. This chain connects TRBV11-1 to TRBJ2-2; TRBD2 matches 13 bases. The trim removed 6 bases at V and 5 bases at J, leaving 6 bases unmatched. The CDR3 spans 16 residues. Germline V gene data show CDR1 as SGHAT and CDR2 as FQDESV (reference sequence).

The CDR3 coding sequence is TGTGCCTGGAGTAGGGGGCAGCTGGCTTTCTTT. It codes for CAWSRGQLAFF. The genes are TRBV30 and TRBJ1-1; TRBD1 agrees at 7 bases. Germline V CDR1 and CDR2: GTSNPN, SVGIG (reference sequence). V was clipped by 2 bases and J by 11 bases; unmatched bases: 5. The CDR3 is 11 amino acids.

CDR3 amino acids: CASSLRHKGQGGREQFF. DNA for the CDR3: TGTGCCAGCAGCTTAAGGCATAAAGGACAGGGAGGTAGAGAGCAGTTCTTC. The chain joins TRBV13 to TRBJ2-1, with 8 bases lining up with TRBD1. Germline lookup yields CDR1 PRHDT and CDR2 FYEKMQ (reference sequence). With V trimmed by 2 bases and J by 10 bases, 16 bases remained unmatched. The CDR3 has 17 residues.

This rearrangement joins TRBV12-5 to TRBJ1-6, with 9 positions matching TRBD1. Trimming removed 6 bases from V and 7 bases from J; junction bases left unmatched: 4. Germline values: CDR1 LGHNT, CDR2 FRNRAP. This CDR3 is built from 14 residues. CDR3 sequence (DNA): TGTGCTAGTGGGTTTGGGACAGGGAATTCACCCCTCCACTTT. Translation: CASGFGTGNSPLHF.

This rearrangement joins TRBV7-9 to TRBJ1-2, with D tentatively TRBD1 (5 bases). Germline V CDR1 and CDR2: SEHNR, FQNEAQ (reference sequence). Trimming took off 5 bases at V and 5 bases at J, with 18 bases between the two ends. The CDR3 contains 15 residues. The CDR3 reads CASSRPGRKVYGYTF. CDR3 nucleotides: TGTGCCAGCAGCCGGCCGGGACGGAAGGTTTATGGCTACACCTTC.

The table lists this clone with a count of one. The chain couples TRBV6-1 to TRBJ2-1; maybe TRBD2 (6 bases). The V gene's germline CDR1 is MNHNS and CDR2 SASEGT. There are 15 residues in the CDR3. The V gene lost 6 bases and the J gene lost 8 bases, with 20 bases spanning the gap. In DNA, the CDR3 is TGTGCCAGCAGCCCGCGGGATGGCGAGGCTTATGAGCAGTTCTTC. This sequence encodes CASSPRDGEAYEQFF.